This T cell receptor beta chain was documented in a study of blood T cell repertoires in COVID-19 (dated by TCRdb to 2020 to 2021). Regarding the study in general: Samples covering the acute and convalescent phases of COVID-19 were provided by collaborators in the United States, Italy and Spain. The repertoires were made available in a free public database intended to serve as a resource for research on the immune response to SARS-CoV-2. Samples came from the ongoing ImmuneRACE study (first 160 participants) plus 1,254 subjects from 6 global collaborators. Sample metadata almost always included a de-identified subject ID, COVID-19 status, age in years and sex. The material from the prospective study consisted of cDNA or gDNA derived from T cells, B-cell-depleted T cells, or PBMCs. Subjects who had been exposed to COVID-19, were actively infected with it, or had recovered from it provided the deeply sampled blood TCRbeta repertoires that made up the dataset. HLA class I and class II types, where available, came from metadata supplied by the sample provider rather than from assay-based typing. The full study reports these points: The amount of clinical and demographic metadata varied by source and participant and was provided uncurated.

Whole blood was collected in K2EDTA tubes by collaborating institutions according to the institutions' own protocols. Collaborator samples were shipped for TCRbeta analysis as frozen whole blood, isolated PBMCs, or DNA extracted from either sample type. The immunoSEQ Assay, a bias-controlled multiplex PCR, was used to amplify TCRbeta CDR3 regions from genomic DNA. The study's processing was this. Within the assay, amplification of reference gene primers was used to estimate how many nucleated cells each sample contained. Sequence reads were collapsed and filtered to measure the absolute abundance of every unique TCRbeta CDR3 rearrangement. For each sample, productive Simpson clonality was calculated as the square root of Simpson's diversity index over productive rearrangements. TCRdb re-hosts the immuneACCESS table, in-frame sequences only. Its copies lack some clones; in the studies checked, an unresolved V gene accounts for under half of them, and the cause for the rest is not known. That table is the source of V, J and clone size, and D and trimming were worked out from the DNA. The sample has hundreds of thousands of clones on record, around 85% of them singletons. Of the sample, 3.5% to 4% is held by the ten largest clones.

Of note for this clone: This receptor's antigen is unknown. Per-base qualities were not stored, and no clone one base away is much larger.

The sequencing input was peripheral blood. This receptor was taken from a young woman with acute or convalescent COVID-19.

The bases read TGTGCCAGCGGGGGGGGCGAGTTCGGTGGCTACACCTTC. It specifies CASGGGEFGGYTF. The chain was built from TRBV12-3 or TRBV12-4 and TRBJ1-2, and possibly TRBD1, on 6 matching bases. There are 13 amino acids in the CDR3, from cysteine to phenylalanine inclusive. The DNA shown is the 39-base CDR3, in frame from base 1. V was cut back by 8 bases and J by 7 bases, leaving a gap of 17 bases between them.